This TCR beta chain is drawn from a study of immune characterization of retroperitoneal liposarcoma. Germline V gene lookup returns CDR1 MNHNY and CDR2 SVGAGI (reference sequence). The CDR3 runs 14 residues. MiXCR, run by TCRdb on the PCR reads, gives a single entry per CDR3 protein. The sample includes thousands of distinct CDR3 sequences, 50% of them seen just once. The sequence derives from a female donor with retroperitoneal liposarcoma. The V call is TRBV6-6, the J call TRBJ2-1; the match to TRBD1 covers 7 bases. The DNA matches TRBJ2-7 better at its end, which makes the J call doubtful. The sequenced material came from tumor tissue. The DNA of the CDR3 is TGTGCCAGCAGTAGAAAGGGGGCGGCGTACGAGCAGTACTTC. Its protein product is CASSRKGAAYEQYF.